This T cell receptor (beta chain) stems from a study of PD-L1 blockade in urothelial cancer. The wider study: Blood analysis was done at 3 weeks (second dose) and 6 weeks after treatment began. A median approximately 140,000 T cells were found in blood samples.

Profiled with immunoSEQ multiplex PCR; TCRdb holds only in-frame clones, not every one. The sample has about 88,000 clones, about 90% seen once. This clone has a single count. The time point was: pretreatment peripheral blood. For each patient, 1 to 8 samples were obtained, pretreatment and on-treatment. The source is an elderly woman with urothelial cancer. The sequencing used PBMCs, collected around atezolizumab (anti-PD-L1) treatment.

CDR3 in amino acids: CASSLVAGDEQYF. The CDR3 bases are TGTGCCAGCAGCTTAGTCGCGGGAGACGAGCAGTACTTC. This chain uses TRBV7-2 with TRBJ2-7, with TRBD2 matching 7 bases. Germline CDR1 reads SGHTA; CDR2 reads FQGNSA. V was pared by 1 base and J by 5 bases, with 2 bases of the junction left unmatched. The CDR3 runs 13 residues.